One T cell receptor beta chain is described in this entry. What it recognizes is unknown. PCR used 60 Vbeta primers and 13 Jbeta primers. Method: immunoSEQ multiplex PCR; TCRdb's copy keeps in-frame clones and lacks some. The sample yields just under 60,000 clones, of which the top ten take up 3.5% to 4%. These data originate in a study of cytomegalovirus exposure and HLA in healthy donors. Study-level findings and limits: A missense DCLRE1C variant was associated with V- and J-gene trimming of TCR beta chains in a later analysis, and an independent cohort replicated the association.

J lost 10 bases, V lost 1 base, and 5 bases had no gene match. Germline CDR1 is SEHNR and CDR2 is FQNEAQ (reference sequence). The CDR3 is made up of 14 amino acids. V gene TRBV7-9 combines with J gene TRBJ2-1, with TRBD2 identical over 9 bases. The sample comprised PBMCs. This receptor was identified in a male donor in good health and CMV-seronegative. DNA for the CDR3: TGTGCCAGCAGCTTAGGAATAGCGGGGGTGGAGCAGTTCTTC. It yields the protein CASSLGIAGVEQFF.